The text below deals with one TCR beta chain. Per the original data handling: The assay estimated nucleated cells by amplifying reference gene primers. Produced via immunoSEQ multiplex PCR; TCRdb's table is partial and in-frame only. Clonal size and the V and J genes are those of that table, whereas D and trimming came from the DNA. The table lists about 110,000 clones, 88% of them singletons. The source of the sample is a study of blood T cell repertoires in COVID-19. Germline CDR1 reads MNHNS; CDR2 reads SASEGT. This CDR3 region has 16 residues. With V trimmed by 2 bases and J by 7 bases, 7 bases remained unmatched.

The sequenced material came from peripheral blood. V is TRBV6-1 and J is TRBJ1-6, with TRBD1 matching over 8 bases. This sequence was found in a human donor in a cohort sampled during active COVID-19. The CDR3 loop reads CASSELTDRENSPLHF. CDR3 bases: TGTGCCAGCAGTGAATTAACGGACAGGGAAAATTCACCCCTCCACTTT.